This T cell receptor beta chain was captured by sequencing in a study of Graves' ophthalmopathy and Graves' hyperthyroidism. Regarding the study as a whole: Appearing in blood as well were most expanded thyroid clonotypes above 0.001 frequency. Sensitivity of 65% to 71% and specificity of roughly 78% were achieved by the model that predicted ophthalmopathy progression.

RNA served as the template for amplifying TCR beta CDR3 regions. After a first-round RT-PCR with HTBI primers, a second-round multiplex PCR was run. From the multiplex PCR reads, TCRdb called clonotypes with MiXCR, one entry per CDR3 protein. The sample has 200,000 to 250,000 distinct CDR3 sequences; around a fifth are singletons. This clonotype was counted ten times or more. Its antigen is undetermined. Between the trimmed V and J ends, which lost 0 bases and 7 bases, there was a span of 13 bases. CDR1 and CDR2 from the germline V gene are LNHNV and YYDKDF (reference sequence). The CDR3 is made up of 15 amino acids.

The chain links TRBV15 to TRBJ1-5, with a weak D call TRBD1 (6 bases). This receptor was obtained from a woman aged 45-65 years with Graves' ophthalmopathy. The source material was peripheral blood. The CDR3: CATSRDRGGRQPQHF. CDR3 bases: TGTGCCACCAGCAGAGATAGGGGGGGTAGGCAGCCCCAGCATTTT.